Below, 21 T cell receptor beta chains from the same sample are listed, as sequenced in a study of radiotherapy plus CTLA-4 blockade in lung cancer. The table came from immunoSEQ multiplex PCR; TCRdb's copy has only in-frame clones and leaves some out. This table holds 55,000 to 80,000 clones, over 65% found once. This sample comprised peripheral blood, obtained from a patient treated with radiotherapy plus ipilimumab. The receptors here all came from a human donor with non-small cell lung cancer who had a complete response to radiotherapy plus ipilimumab.

A few counts support this clone. The rearrangement joins TRBV7-6 to TRBJ2-1; a possible D gene is TRBD2 (5 bases). V gave up 5 bases and J gave up 0 bases, with 14 bases separating them. Germline-derived CDR1 and CDR2 are SGHVS and FNYEAQ. CDR3 length: 16 amino acids. The CDR3 here is CASSRTDYGSYNEQFF. CDR3 nucleotide sequence: TGTGCCAGCAGCCGGACCGACTACGGCTCCTACAATGAGCAGTTCTTC.

The chain employs TRBV5-1 and TRBJ2-2; D unclear. This CDR3 spans 15 amino acids. Germline CDR1 and CDR2: SGHRS and YFSETQ. Trimming cost V 0 bases and J 2 bases, with 8 bases left between them. The CDR3 here is CASSLGVSNTGELFF. The CDR3 DNA is TGCGCCAGCAGCTTGGGGGTCTCTAACACCGGGGAGCTGTTTTTT.

The chain employs TRBV6-5 and TRBJ1-2; D unresolved. Germline CDR1 and CDR2: MNHEY and SVGAGI. Trimming took off 2 bases at V and 7 bases at J, with 17 bases between the two ends. This CDR3 region has 15 residues. The CDR3 DNA sequence: TGTGCCAGCAGTTACCGTCTAGAGGTGGAAGGTGGCTACACCTTC. Residues: CASSYRLEVEGGYTF.

V usage is TRBV12-5 and J usage is TRBJ1-3, with TRBD1 as a possible D gene (6 bases). CDR1 is LGHNT, CDR2 FRNRAP, per germline. The germline V and J ends were trimmed by 1 base and 0 bases, with 13 bases remaining between them. The CDR3 extends over 17 amino acids. CDR3 sequence (DNA): TGTGCTAGTGGTTTGGCTTTTGGGGGCAACTCTGGAAACACCATATATTTT. Encoded protein: CASGLAFGGNSGNTIYF.

This clone was picked up a small number of times. The chain joins TRBV18 to TRBJ2-7; D gene ambiguous. Germline CDR1 and CDR2: KGHSH and LQKENI. V lost 4 bases to trimming and J lost 0 bases, with 7 bases between them. The CDR3 has 13 amino acids. This chain's CDR3 is CASSLQRSYEQYV. Written as DNA, the CDR3 is TGTGCCAGCTCACTTCAACGCTCCTACGAGCAGTACGTC.

The table lists this clone with a count of one. The chain combines TRBV6-6 with TRBJ2-7; 8 positions match TRBD1. Germline V gives CDR1 MNHNY, CDR2 SVGAGI (reference sequence). J gave up 3 bases and V 10 bases, and 5 bases lay outside the gene matches. This CDR3 has 12 amino acids. The CDR3 DNA reads TGTGCCACTGCAGGGGGCGACTACGAGCAGTACTTC. Translated: CATAGGDYEQYF.

Regarding this clone: Relative to the germline gene, one junction end is altered; a read error may explain this. V usage is TRBV27 and J usage is TRBJ1-1, with TRBD1 matching 8 bases. The CDR3 covers 17 residues. CDR1 and CDR2 from the germline V gene are MNHEY and SMNVEV (reference sequence). CDR3 DNA: TGTGCCAGCAGATTATGGGCGATGGGGGGACAGGCGTATGAAGCTTTCTTT. It specifies CASRLWAMGGQAYEAFF.

The chain employs TRBV9 and TRBJ2-3; the D is unclear. The CDR3 has 13 amino acids. The V gene's germline CDR1 is SGDLS and CDR2 YYNGEE. V was cut by 1 base and J by 6 bases, with 9 bases left in between. CDR3 region: CASSVWGFDTQYF. DNA for the CDR3: TGTGCCAGCAGCGTATGGGGATTCGATACGCAGTATTTT. Using reference TRBV9 and TRBJ2-3 for the parts outside the CDR3, the full variable domain is DSGVTQTPKHLITATGQRVTLRCSPRSGDLSVYWYQQSLDQGLQFLIQYYNGEERAKGNILERFSAQQFPDLHSELNLSSLELGDSALYFCASSVWGFDTQYFGPGTRLTVL.

This rearrangement joins TRBV18 to TRBJ2-5; TRBD1 agrees at 7 bases. Per germline, CDR1 KGHSH and CDR2 LQKENI. J lost 1 base, V lost 6 bases, and 8 bases had no gene match. The CDR3 is 15 amino acids. The CDR3 region is CASSPNRGSQETQYF. CDR3 in DNA: TGTGCCAGCTCTCCGAACAGGGGATCCCAAGAGACCCAGTACTTC. Supplemented by reference TRBV18 and TRBJ2-5, the full variable domain reads NAGVMQNPRHLVRRRGQEARLRCSPMKGHSHVYWYRQLPEEGLKFMVYLQKENIIDESGMPKERFSAEFPKEGPSILRIQQVVRGDSAAYFCASSPNRGSQETQYFGPGTRLLVL.

The CDR3 sequence is CASSPLGLNTEAFF. In DNA, the CDR3 is TGTGCCAGCTCACCACTGGGCCTGAACACTGAAGCTTTCTTT. This sequence joins TRBV18 and TRBJ1-1; D is unresolved. The germline V and J ends were trimmed by 1 base and 0 bases, with 6 bases remaining between them. CDR1 and CDR2 from the germline V gene are KGHSH and LQKENI. The CDR3 has 14 residues.

The V call is TRBV5-4, the J call TRBJ2-3; the D is unclear. V was shortened by 3 bases and J by 9 bases, with 11 bases between the two germline ends. The CDR3 is made up of 12 amino acids. Germline V CDR1 and CDR2: SGHNT, YYREEE (reference sequence). CDR3 in amino acids: CASSSGQNTQYF. For the CDR3, the DNA is TGTGCCAGCAGCTCGGGTCAGAACACGCAGTATTTT.

The table lists this clone with a count of one. This sequence joins TRBV11-2 and TRBJ2-5; TRBD2 matches 10 bases. This CDR3 contains 15 residues. From germline, CDR1 is SGHAT and CDR2 FQNNGV. V lost 5 bases, J lost 1 base, and 4 bases stayed unmatched. This CDR3 reads CASSPRLAGQETQYF. The DNA for the CDR3 is TGTGCCAGCAGCCCCCGACTAGCGGGCCAAGAGACCCAGTACTTC.

The V call is TRBV7-9, the J call TRBJ2-1; 10 nucleotides match TRBD2. J lost 1 base, V lost 0 bases, and 3 bases had no gene match. CDR1 SEHNR and CDR2 FQNEAQ come from the germline V gene (reference sequence). CDR3 length equals 17 residues. The chain's CDR3 is CASSLATSGNSYNEQFF. CDR3 in DNA: TGTGCCAGCAGCTTAGCCACTAGCGGGAATTCCTACAATGAGCAGTTCTTC.

The V call is TRBV19, the J call TRBJ2-5, with D perhaps TRBD1 (6 bases). CDR1 and CDR2 from the germline V gene are LNHDA and SQIVND (reference sequence). CDR3 size: 15 residues. V was pared by 3 bases and J by 2 bases, with 13 bases between. The CDR3 DNA sequence: TGTGCCAGTAGTATCGGCCTAGGGGGTCAAGAGACCCAGTACTTC. It specifies CASSIGLGGQETQYF.

The chain joins TRBV15 to TRBJ1-2, with a possible D match to TRBD1 (6 bases). The germline V gene encodes CDR1 LNHNV and CDR2 YYDKDF (reference sequence). V lost 6 bases and J lost 2, with 16 bases in between. The CDR3 covers 15 residues. CDR3 amino acids: CATSSWGATNYGYTF. CDR3 nucleotide sequence: TGTGCCACCAGTTCTTGGGGGGCCACAAACTATGGCTACACCTTC.

V usage is TRBV5-4 and J usage is TRBJ2-7, with 7 bases fitting TRBD1. CDR3 size: 17 residues. The trim removed 0 bases at V and 1 base at J, leaving 10 bases unmatched. Per germline, CDR1 SGHNT and CDR2 YYREEE (reference sequence). CDR3 bases: TGTGCCAGCAGCTTGGGTGGGACAGCGAAAACTTCCTACGAGCAGTACTTC. This codes for CASSLGGTAKTSYEQYF.

J is TRBJ1-1 and V is TRBV19; D is undetermined. The CDR3 length is 11 residues. The V end was cut by 8 bases, the J end by 4 bases, with 8 bases between. Germline values: CDR1 LNHDA, CDR2 SQIVND (reference sequence). This chain's CDR3 is CASLHRTEAFF. CDR3 in DNA: TGTGCCAGTCTCCATCGCACTGAAGCTTTCTTT. Complete variable domain (other parts from reference TRBV19 and TRBJ1-1): DGGITQSPKYLFRKEGQNVTLSCEQNLNHDAMYWYRQDPGQGLRLIYYSQIVNDFQKGDIAEGYSVSREKKESFPLTVTSAQKNPTAFYLCASLHRTEAFFGQGTRLTVV.

This clone is a singleton in its sample. The chain links TRBV9 to TRBJ2-2; tentatively, D is TRBD1 or TRBD2 (5 bases each). The ends were cut back, 0 bases at V and 6 bases at J, with 12 bases in the middle. Germline V CDR1 and CDR2: SGDLS, YYNGEE. The length of the CDR3 is 15 residues. The CDR3 here is CASSVGDPHSGELFF. CDR3 DNA: TGTGCCAGCAGCGTAGGGGACCCACATTCCGGGGAGCTGTTTTTT.

V and J are TRBV7-9 and TRBJ1-5; D is unclear. V was pared by 3 bases and J by 3 bases, with 3 bases between. Germline V CDR1 and CDR2: SEHNR, FQNEAQ (reference sequence). CDR3 length: 12 residues. This chain's CDR3 is CASSFLNQPQHF. In DNA form, the CDR3 reads TGTGCCAGCAGCTTTCTCAATCAGCCCCAGCATTTT.

The chain couples TRBV5-1 to TRBJ1-1; 7 bases match TRBD1. V shed 4 bases and J 1 base; nucleotides not matched to a gene: 1. Germline lookup yields CDR1 SGHRS and CDR2 YFSETQ. This CDR3 has 13 residues. The CDR3 DNA follows: TGCGCCAGCAGCCGGACAGGGAACACTGAAGCTTTCTTT. It yields the protein CASSRTGNTEAFF.

The chain links TRBV7-9 to TRBJ2-5; a weak D match, TRBD2 (5 bases). Trimming took 3 bases from V and 4 from J, leaving 12 bases between them. The CDR3 is 14 residues long. The germline V gene has CDR1 SEHNR and CDR2 FQNEAQ (reference sequence). CDR3 sequence (DNA): TGTGCCAGCAGCTTTAGAGCGGTCGTAGAGACCCAGTACTTC. Encoded protein: CASSFRAVVETQYF.